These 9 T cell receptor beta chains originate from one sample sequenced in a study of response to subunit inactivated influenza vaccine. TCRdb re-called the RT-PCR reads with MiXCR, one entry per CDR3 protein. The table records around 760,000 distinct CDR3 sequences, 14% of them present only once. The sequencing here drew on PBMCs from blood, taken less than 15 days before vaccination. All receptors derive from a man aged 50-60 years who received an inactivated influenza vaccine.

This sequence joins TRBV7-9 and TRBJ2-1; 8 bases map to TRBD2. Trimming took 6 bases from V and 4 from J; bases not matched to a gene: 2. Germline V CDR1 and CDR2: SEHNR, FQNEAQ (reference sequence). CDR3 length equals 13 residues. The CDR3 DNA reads TGTGCCAGCAGACCGGGGGGGTACAATGAGCAGTTCTTC. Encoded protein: CASRPGGYNEQFF.

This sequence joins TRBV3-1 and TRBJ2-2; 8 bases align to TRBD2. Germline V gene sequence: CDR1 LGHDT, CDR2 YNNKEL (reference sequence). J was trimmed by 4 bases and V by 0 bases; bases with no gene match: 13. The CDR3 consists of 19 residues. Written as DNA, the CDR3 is TGTGCCAGCAGCCAAGATAAGTGGGGACTAGAGGCGCTCACCGGGGAGCTGTTTTTT. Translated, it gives CASSQDKWGLEALTGELFF.

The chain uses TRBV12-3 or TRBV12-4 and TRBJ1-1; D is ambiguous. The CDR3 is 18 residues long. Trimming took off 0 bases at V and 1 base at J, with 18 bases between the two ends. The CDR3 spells CASSLARGYGTPNTEAFF. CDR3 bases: TGTGCCAGCAGTTTAGCTCGAGGTTATGGCACCCCGAACACTGAAGCTTTCTTT.

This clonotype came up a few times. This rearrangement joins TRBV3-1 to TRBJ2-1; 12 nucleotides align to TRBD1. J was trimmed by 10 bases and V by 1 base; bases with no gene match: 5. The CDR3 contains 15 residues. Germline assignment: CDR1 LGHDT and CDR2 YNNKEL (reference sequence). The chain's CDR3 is CASSQGDRGRWEQFF. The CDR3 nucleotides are TGTGCCAGCAGCCAAGGGGACAGGGGGCGGTGGGAGCAGTTCTTC.

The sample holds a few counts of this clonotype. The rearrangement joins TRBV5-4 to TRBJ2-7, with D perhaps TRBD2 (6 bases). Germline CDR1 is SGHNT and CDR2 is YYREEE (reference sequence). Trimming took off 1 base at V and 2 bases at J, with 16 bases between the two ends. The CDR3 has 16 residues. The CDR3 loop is CASSLLSGSGAYEQYF. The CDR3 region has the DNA TGTGCCAGCAGCTTGTTGTCCGGTAGCGGTGCCTACGAGCAGTACTTC.

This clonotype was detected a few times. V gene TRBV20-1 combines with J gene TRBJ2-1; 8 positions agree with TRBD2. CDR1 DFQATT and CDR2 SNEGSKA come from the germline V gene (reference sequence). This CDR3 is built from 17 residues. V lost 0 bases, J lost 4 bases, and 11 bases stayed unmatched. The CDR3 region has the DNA TGCAGTGCTAGAGATCTTCGGGCGGGAGGACGATACAATGAGCAGTTCTTC. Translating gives CSARDLRAGGRYNEQFF.

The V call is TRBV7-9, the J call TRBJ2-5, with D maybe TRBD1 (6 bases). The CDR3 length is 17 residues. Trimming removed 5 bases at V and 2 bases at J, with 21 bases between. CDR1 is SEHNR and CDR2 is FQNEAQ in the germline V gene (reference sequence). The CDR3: CASSPGWGQTRQETQYF. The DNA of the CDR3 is TGTGCCAGCAGCCCGGGGTGGGGGCAAACTCGTCAAGAGACCCAGTACTTC. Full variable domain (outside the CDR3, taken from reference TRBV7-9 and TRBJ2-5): DTGVSQNPRHKITKRGQNVTFRCDPISEHNRLYWYRQTLGQGPEFLTYFQNEAQLEKSRLLSDRFSAERPKGSFSTLEIQRTEQGDSAMYLCASSPGWGQTRQETQYFGPGTRLLVL.

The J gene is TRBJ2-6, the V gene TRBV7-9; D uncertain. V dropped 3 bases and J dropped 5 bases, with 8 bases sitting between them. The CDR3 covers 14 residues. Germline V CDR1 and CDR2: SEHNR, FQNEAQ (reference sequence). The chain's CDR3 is CASSLLDRANVLTF. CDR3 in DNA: TGTGCCAGCAGCTTGCTAGATAGGGCCAACGTCCTGACTTTC.

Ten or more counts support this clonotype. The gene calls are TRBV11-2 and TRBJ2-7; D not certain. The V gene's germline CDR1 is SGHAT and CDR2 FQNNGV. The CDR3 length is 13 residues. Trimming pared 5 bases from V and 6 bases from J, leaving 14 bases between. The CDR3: CASSPRHFSEQYF. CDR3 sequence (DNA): TGTGCCAGCAGCCCGCGACATTTCTCCGAGCAGTACTTC.